The clone carrying this T cell receptor (beta chain) showed up just a few times. Its antigen is not identified. The data originate from a study of beta chain features in type 1 diabetes. Reverse transcribing all isolated RNA meant expressed TCRB transcripts were sequenced. Method: immunoSEQ multiplex PCR; TCRdb's copy keeps in-frame clones and lacks some. This table has 600,000 or so clones, over 11% appearing once. Study-wide results and caveats: In all four CD4+ subsets, TCRB CDR3 length was significantly, moderately reduced in type 1 diabetes.

Germline CDR1 and CDR2: GTSNPN and SVGIG (reference sequence). The CDR3 totals 13 residues. V was pared by 2 bases and J by 3 bases, with 11 bases between. This chain links TRBV30 with TRBJ2-7; D unclear. This TCR came from a man aged 18 to 29 with type 1 diabetes. Sample: naive CD4+ T cells from blood. CDR3 coding DNA: TGTGCCTGGAGTCTGGACCCCATCTACGAGCAGTACTTC. Its protein product is CAWSLDPIYEQYF.